The clone carrying this T cell receptor beta chain was observed many times. Its antigen is as yet unknown. Arm-PCR of CDR3 regions and iRepertoire HTBI primers were the basis on which TCR beta libraries were built. MiXCR, applied by TCRdb to the multiplex PCR reads, yields one record per CDR3 protein. The sample consists of roughly 400,000 distinct CDR3 sequences, around a fifth of them appearing once. Trimming cost V 6 bases and J 4 bases; bases outside gene matches: 15. The CDR3 loop spans 16 amino acids. Germline V gives CDR1 MDHEN, CDR2 SYDVKM. Time point indicated: persistent/refractory GD, antithyroid drugs over 5 years with positive TRAb. The TCR library was made from RNA extracted from PBMCs. Peripheral blood, 7 to 9.5 milliliters per patient, was collected in EDTA tubes. The entry originates in a study of regulatory T cells in long-lasting Graves disease. Study-wide results and limits: Exclusively peripheral blood, rather than thyroid tissue, was studied. The sample size was small, and this may have reduced accuracy. Newly diagnosed patients had higher TCR diversity than persistent Graves' patients did.

This specimen was peripheral blood mononuclear cells (PBMCs), taken when the disease was refractory, from a patient treated with antithyroid drugs. The rearrangement joins TRBV28 to TRBJ2-7; 7 bases are shared with TRBD2. This clonotype was obtained from a female donor with Graves disease. The CDR3 nucleotides read TGTGCCAGCAGATCAACCGGCGGGAGAACGGGTTACGAGCAGTACTTC. Protein sequence: CASRSTGGRTGYEQYF.